These 20 T cell receptor beta chains came from one sample sequenced in a study of cytomegalovirus exposure and HLA in healthy donors. Here immunoSEQ multiplex PCR was the method, and the copy in TCRdb shows in-frame clones only, minus some. The table shows almost 75,000 clones, with 85% occurring only once. Sequencing was performed on PBMCs. The source is a man under 40 in good health and CMV-seronegative.

This clone was found a few times. The V and J genes are TRBV6-1 and TRBJ1-6; perhaps TRBD1 as D (6 bases). The germline V and J ends were trimmed by 10 bases and 3 bases, with 13 bases remaining between them. CDR1 and CDR2 (germline): MNHNS, SASEGT. There are 14 residues in the CDR3. The CDR3 sequence is CATYTDSYNSPLHF. CDR3 sequence (DNA): TGTGCCACATACACGGACAGCTATAATTCACCCCTCCACTTT.

This chain links TRBV27 with TRBJ2-6; possible D gene TRBD1, 5 bases. The CDR3 is made up of 19 amino acids. Germline assignment: CDR1 MNHEY and CDR2 SMNVEV (reference sequence). The germline V and J ends were trimmed by 4 bases and 0 bases, with 19 bases remaining between them. The CDR3 DNA follows: TGTGCCAGCAGTTCGCAAGGGGTGACCCCTCTCTCTGGGGCCAACGTCCTGACTTTC. Translating gives CASSSQGVTPLSGANVLTF.

A few counts support this clone. This rearrangement joins TRBV28 to TRBJ1-2; TRBD1 might be the D (6 bases). CDR3 length: 14 residues. The germline V and J ends were trimmed by 2 bases and 7 bases, with 14 bases remaining between them. The germline CDR1 and CDR2 sequences are MDHEN and SYDVKM. In DNA, the CDR3 is TGTGCCAGCAGTTTAGGGCAGGGGATGCGTGGCTACACCTTC. This encodes CASSLGQGMRGYTF.

This rearrangement joins TRBV19 to TRBJ2-3; 7 positions match TRBD2. Germline assignment: CDR1 LNHDA and CDR2 SQIVND (reference sequence). V was clipped by 3 bases and J by 2 bases; unmatched bases: 5. The CDR3 consists of 15 residues. The CDR3 DNA reads as TGTGCCAGTAGTATGGGGGGGAGCTACACAGATACGCAGTATTTT. Its protein is CASSMGGSYTDTQYF.

This clone was detected only once. V and J are TRBV7-6 and TRBJ1-3; TRBD1 aligns across 8 bases. CDR1 and CDR2 from the germline V gene are SGHVS and FNYEAQ. V was pared by 5 bases and J by 4 bases, with 4 bases of the junction left unmatched. CDR3 length: 14 amino acids. The CDR3, as DNA: TGTGCCAGCAGCCCGACAGGGGCGGGAAACACCATATATTTT. Protein product: CASSPTGAGNTIYF. Filled out from reference TRBV7-6 and TRBJ1-3, the complete variable domain reads GAGVSQSPRYKVTKRGQDVALRCDPISGHVSLYWYRQALGQGPEFLTYFNYEAQQDKSGLPNDRFSAERPEGSISTLTIQRTEQRDSAMYRCASSPTGAGNTIYFGEGSWLTVV.

The V gene is TRBV7-9, the J gene TRBJ2-4, with D unclear. The CDR3 contains 15 residues. V lost 1 base and J 0 bases, leaving 7 bases between the germline ends. Germline loops: CDR1 SEHNR, CDR2 FQNEAQ (reference sequence). CDR3 coding DNA: TGTGCCAGCAGCTTAGTCAACTTAGCCAAAAACATTCAGTACTTC. Translation: CASSLVNLAKNIQYF.

The genes are TRBV25-1 and TRBJ1-1, with D possibly TRBD1 on 5 matching bases. This CDR3 region has 13 residues. With 7 bases removed from V and 11 bases from J, the gap between germline ends came to 20 bases. Germline CDR1 MGHDK, CDR2 SYGVNS. The CDR3 region has the DNA TGTGCCAGCACCCTCGGGGGGAAATTCGGGGCTTTCTTT. This codes for CASTLGGKFGAFF.

This clone showed up just once. V and J are TRBV2 and TRBJ1-2; 9 bases map to TRBD1. From germline, CDR1 is SNHLY and CDR2 FYNNEI. This CDR3 is 13 amino acids long. V shed 5 bases, J shed 8 bases, and the junction held 6 bases outside the gene matches. In DNA form, the CDR3 reads TGTGCCAGCAGTTCGGGACAGGGATTAGGCTACACCTTC. This codes for CASSSGQGLGYTF. Supplemented by reference TRBV2 and TRBJ1-2, the full variable domain reads EPEVTQTPSHQVTQMGQEVILRCVPISNHLYFYWYRQILGQKVEFLVSFYNNEISEKSEIFDDQFSVERPDGSNFTLKIRSTKLEDSAMYFCASSSGQGLGYTFGSGTRLTVV.

The V and J genes are TRBV7-3 and TRBJ1-2; TRBD1 matches 8 bases. The CDR3 is 13 amino acids. Looked up from germline, CDR1 is SGHTA and CDR2 is FQGTGA. V lost 5 bases and J lost 8; bases outside the gene matches: 7. Written as DNA, the CDR3 is TGTGCCAGCAGCCAAGGACAGGGTTCGGGCTACACCTTC. Its translation: CASSQGQGSGYTF.

To note about this clone: Other DNA sequences of this sample code for an identical CDR3. The V and J genes are TRBV18 and TRBJ1-1; no clear D gene. The CDR3 sequence is 13 residues long. Germline CDR1 and CDR2: KGHSH and LQKENI. Trimming removed 3 bases at V and 1 base at J, with 6 bases between. In DNA form, the CDR3 reads TGTGCCAGCTCACCCGCAGGGAACACTGAAGCTTTCTTT. It specifies CASSPAGNTEAFF.

V is TRBV7-9 and J is TRBJ2-5; 7 bases line up with TRBD2. The V gene end was trimmed by 5 bases and the J gene end by 4 bases; junction bases not matched to a gene: 10. Germline loops: CDR1 SEHNR, CDR2 FQNEAQ (reference sequence). The CDR3 is made up of 15 amino acids. The CDR3 DNA reads as TGTGCCAGCAGCCCCCCCTTGGGGGGGGGAGAGACCCAGTACTTC. As protein: CASSPPLGGGETQYF. Full variable domain (remainder filled in from reference TRBV7-9 and TRBJ2-5): DTGVSQNPRHKITKRGQNVTFRCDPISEHNRLYWYRQTLGQGPEFLTYFQNEAQLEKSRLLSDRFSAERPKGSFSTLEIQRTEQGDSAMYLCASSPPLGGGETQYFGPGTRLLVL.

The rearrangement uses TRBV7-9 and TRBJ1-2; 8 bases align to TRBD1. CDR1 and CDR2 from the germline V gene are SEHNR and FQNEAQ (reference sequence). Trimming removed 4 bases from V and 4 bases from J; junction bases left unmatched: 8. The CDR3 is made up of 15 amino acids. The CDR3 is CASSSQGVVGYGYTF. The CDR3 nucleotides read TGTGCCAGCAGCTCACAGGGGGTTGTAGGCTATGGCTACACCTTC.

The chain links TRBV5-1 to TRBJ2-5, with a tentative D call TRBD1 (6 bases). The CDR3 covers 15 residues. In germline, CDR1 is SGHRS, CDR2 YFSETQ. Trimming removed 5 bases at V and 2 bases at J, with 16 bases between. CDR3: CASRGTGIPQETQYF. The CDR3 DNA is TGCGCCAGCAGAGGTACAGGGATTCCGCAAGAGACCCAGTACTTC.

This chain links TRBV7-9 with TRBJ2-1; D possibly corresponds to TRBD1 (5 bases). In germline, CDR1 is SEHNR, CDR2 FQNEAQ (reference sequence). V was pared by 5 bases and J by 5 bases, with 13 bases between. This CDR3 has 14 amino acids. The CDR3 sequence: CASSRGFRNNEQFF. DNA of the CDR3: TGTGCCAGCAGCAGGGGTTTCCGAAACAATGAGCAGTTCTTC.

The CDR3 coding sequence is TGTGCCAGCAGTGAAGCGTCAGGAGGTGACGAGCAGTACTTC. It yields the protein CASSEASGGDEQYF. The rearrangement joins TRBV6-1 to TRBJ2-7; perhaps TRBD2 as D (5 bases). Germline loops: CDR1 MNHNS, CDR2 SASEGT. V lost 0 bases to trimming and J lost 5 bases, with 11 bases between them. This CDR3 region has 14 residues.

The chain combines TRBV7-2 with TRBJ2-7, with TRBD1 identical over 7 bases. Per the germline V gene, CDR1 is SGHTA and CDR2 is FQGNSA. Trimming removed 5 bases from V and 3 bases from J; junction bases left unmatched: 1. The CDR3 has 12 residues. The CDR3 DNA reads as TGTGCCAGCAGCAGACAGGGCTACGAGCAGTACTTC. Translating gives CASSRQGYEQYF.

The chain links TRBV7-3 to TRBJ2-5; TRBD2 is a possible D gene (5 bases). This CDR3 has 14 residues. Looked up from germline, CDR1 is SGHTA and CDR2 is FQGTGA. The V and J ends lost 5 bases and 2 bases respectively, with 12 bases between them. The CDR3 nucleotides are TGTGCCAGCAGCGCAGGACTGGGGCAAGAGACCCAGTACTTC. Protein sequence: CASSAGLGQETQYF.

The rearrangement links TRBV28 to TRBJ1-2, with 10 bases that match TRBD1. The J segment lost 6 bases and the V segment lost 6 bases, leaving 13 bases of the junction unmatched. The CDR3 sequence is 16 residues long. CDR1 and CDR2 from the germline V gene are MDHEN and SYDVKM. CDR3 region: CASSNHGQGGEDGYTF. DNA for the CDR3: TGTGCCAGCAGCAACCATGGACAGGGGGGTGAGGATGGCTACACCTTC.

The genes are TRBV6-1 and TRBJ2-5; 12 nucleotides agree with TRBD2. Germline V lookup: CDR1 MNHNS, CDR2 SASEGT. The CDR3 spans 17 residues. V gave up 1 base and J gave up 5 bases; unmatched junction bases: 8. The CDR3 loop is CASSEGLAGGPGETQYF. The CDR3 DNA is TGTGCCAGCAGTGAAGGGCTAGCGGGAGGGCCCGGGGAGACCCAGTACTTC.

The gene calls are TRBV30 and TRBJ1-2, with D hard to call. Germline V gives CDR1 GTSNPN, CDR2 SVGIG (reference sequence). V gave up 1 base and J gave up 6 bases, with 12 bases separating them. The CDR3 extends over 13 amino acids. The CDR3 reads CAWSGRDFNGYTF. CDR3 DNA: TGTGCCTGGAGTGGCCGGGATTTTAATGGCTACACCTTC.